The present TCR beta chain was sequenced within a study of CD8 T cells in ankylosing spondylitis. In TCRdb, the 5' RACE reads were re-called with MiXCR into one record per CDR3 protein. The repertoire holds about 450,000 distinct CDR3 sequences, with roughly a quarter as singletons. CDR3 length equals 15 residues. The V gene end was trimmed by 5 bases and the J gene end by 6 bases; junction bases not matched to a gene: 7. Of note for this clonotype: No antigen is known for it.

Broader study findings: Disease-associated clones were CD8+ and fairly uncommon in peripheral blood. Prior work had noted some motif variants in reactive arthritis blood and synovial fluid. Ankylosing spondylitis blood appeared to carry a characteristic TCR beta motif of roughly 8 highly homologous variants.

Sequenced material: blood, either unsorted or a sorted T cell fraction (not recorded which). The V call is TRBV12-3 or TRBV12-4, the J call TRBJ2-2; 9 bases align to TRBD2. The receptor was derived from a male donor with ankylosing spondylitis. This CDR3 reads CASSPSGRKAGELFF. In nucleotides, the CDR3 is TGTGCCAGCAGTCCCAGCGGGAGGAAAGCCGGGGAGCTGTTTTTT.